This T cell receptor (beta chain) was recovered during a study of radiation and T cells in renal cell carcinoma. As for the study in general: Nephrectomy followed 15 Gy stereotactic body radiation by 4 weeks. Whole-study results and caveats: In blood, top tumor clones expanded by 2 weeks, shrinking by 4.

The repertoire was sequenced with immunoSEQ multiplex PCR; TCRdb's copy has only in-frame clones and lacks some. The sample records under 150,000 clones, around four fifths being singletons. Germline lookup yields CDR1 SGHDN and CDR2 FVKESK. Trimming cost V 0 bases and J 5 bases, with 13 bases left between them. This CDR3 has 15 amino acids. Time point denoted: blood 2 weeks post-SBRT. Treatment reported: 15 Gy SBRT to primary tumor, nephrectomy 4 weeks later. This clone was found once. Antigen specificity is unknown. Distinct nucleotide sequences in the sample also encode this CDR3. The sequenced sample was blood, obtained from a patient whose treatment included radiotherapy and nephrectomy. The receptor's source is a woman aged 60 to 75 with renal cell carcinoma. The chain combines TRBV14 with TRBJ2-5, with D perhaps given as TRBD1 or TRBD2 (6 bases each). The DNA for the CDR3 is TGTGCCAGCAGCCAAGATTTAGGGGGGCAGGAGACCCAGTACTTC. Translated, it gives CASSQDLGGQETQYF.